The clone carrying this T cell receptor (beta chain) has more than one count but fewer than ten. What it recognizes is unknown. This record comes from a study of T cell repertoires in cytomegalovirus infection. The overall study: CMV infection and matching HLA type were both indicated by public TCR beta signatures. Regarding the study as a whole: Summed public TCR beta family frequency identified CMV carriers bearing the relevant HLA. Dominating the ex vivo response were HLA-C-restricted CMV-specific TCR beta clonotypes.

The ends were cut back, 4 bases at V and 4 bases at J, with 14 bases in the middle. This CDR3 has 15 amino acids. In germline, CDR1 is MGHDK, CDR2 SYGVNS. TCRdb processed the reads anew with MiXCR; each CDR3 protein has one entry. The sample records fewer than 550,000 distinct CDR3 sequences, about 33% being singletons. The receptor's source is a human donor in good health (CMV status not recorded). Some clones in this sample may be carry-over from other donors' samples. The chain recombines TRBV25-1 with TRBJ1-3, with D tentatively TRBD1 (5 bases). Sequenced: PBMCs. Here the CDR3 DNA reads TGTGCCAGCAGTGTTGGGGCGCAAGAAGGAAACACCATATATTTT. Residues: CASSVGAQEGNTIYF.